This T cell receptor beta chain stems from a study of cytotoxic CD8 clonotypes in ibrutinib-treated CLL. Study information: Mean per-sample yields comprised 255,043 productive templates and roughly 86,000 productive rearrangements.

In its sample, this clone was seen a few times. Depth targeted 1 in 200,000 to 1 in 1 million T cells, averaging approximately 9.3x coverage per clonotype. This table comes from immunoSEQ multiplex PCR, and its TCRdb copy is limited to in-frame clones, with some not included. The sample lists 300,000 to 350,000 clones, more than 65% occurring once. The TCR was taken from a human donor with chronic lymphocytic leukemia. The source was PBMCs, collected before ibrutinib treatment.

The CDR3 DNA is TGTGCCAGCAGTGTGGGCCGCAATGAGCAGTTCTTC. It codes for CASSVGRNEQFF. The V gene is TRBV25-1, the J gene TRBJ2-1; D is ambiguous. CDR1 and CDR2 from the germline V gene are MGHDK and SYGVNS. V lost 4 bases to trimming and J lost 6 bases, with 7 bases between them. This CDR3 is built from 12 residues. The full variable domain, in which reference TRBV25-1 and TRBJ2-1 provide the parts outside the CDR3, is EADIYQTPRYLVIGTGKKITLECSQTMGHDKMYWYQQDPGMELHLIHYSYGVNSTEKGDLSSESTVSRIRTEHFPLTLESARPSHTSQYLCASSVGRNEQFFGPGTRLTVL.